Listed here are 21 T cell receptor beta chains from one sample, sequenced in a study of blood T cells in healthy people across ages. Sample-barcoded 5' priming and a J-beta primer mix drove a second PCR of about 6 to 12 cycles. TCRdb independently ran MiXCR on the 5' RACE reads; one entry per CDR3 protein. This table holds some 880,000 distinct CDR3 sequences, roughly 40% found once. Sequencing was performed on blood. Source of these receptors: a man aged 18-30 years in good health.

V is TRBV27 and J is TRBJ2-5, with 11 positions matching TRBD1. Near its end, the DNA agrees better with TRBJ2-7, so the J call may be wrong. The CDR3 covers 14 residues. The germline V gene has CDR1 MNHEY and CDR2 SMNVEV (reference sequence). For the CDR3, the DNA is TGTGCCAGAGGTGCGGGACAGGGGGTCTACGAGCAGTACTTC. It codes for CARGAGQGVYEQYF.

The chain joins TRBV15 to TRBJ2-3; D assignment may be TRBD1 or TRBD2 (5 bases each). The CDR3 loop spans 15 amino acids. Trimming removed 2 bases from V and 0 bases from J, with 9 bases in between. The V gene's germline CDR1 is LNHNV and CDR2 YYDKDF (reference sequence). The CDR3 coding sequence is TGTGCCACCAGCAGATGGGACGGAAGCACAGATACGCAGTATTTT. This encodes CATSRWDGSTDTQYF. Using reference TRBV15 and TRBJ2-3 for the parts outside the CDR3, the full variable domain is DAMVIQNPRYQVTQFGKPVTLSCSQTLNHNVMYWYQQKSSQAPKLLFHYYDKDFNNEADTPDNFQSRRPNTSFCFLDIRSPGLGDTAMYLCATSRWDGSTDTQYFGPGTRLTVL.

The V call is TRBV27, the J call TRBJ2-4; no clear D. Trimming took off 8 bases at V and 6 bases at J, with 11 bases between the two ends. This CDR3 region has 12 residues. Germline CDR1 MNHEY, CDR2 SMNVEV (reference sequence). The CDR3 nucleotides are TGTGCCAGCGGAAGGGTTGGAAACATTCAGTACTTC. It specifies CASGRVGNIQYF.

This chain joins TRBV5-1 and TRBJ2-1; D possibly corresponds to TRBD2 (6 bases). CDR1 is SGHRS and CDR2 is YFSETQ in the germline V gene. V was clipped by 2 bases and J by 6 bases, with 9 bases between them. The CDR3 sequence is 13 residues long. This CDR3 reads CASSFPTSNEQFF. The CDR3 coding sequence is TGCGCCAGCAGCTTCCCGACTAGCAATGAGCAGTTCTTC.

The chain uses TRBV7-2 and TRBJ1-1; 8 positions match TRBD1. The germline CDR1 and CDR2 sequences are SGHTA and FQGNSA. This CDR3 is 15 amino acids long. V shed 1 base, J shed 4 bases, and the junction held 5 bases outside the gene matches. CDR3 DNA: TGTGCCAGCAGCTTAGTGGGGACAGGCGTCACTGAAGCTTTCTTT. This translates into CASSLVGTGVTEAFF.

A note on this clonotype: The junction differs from germline at one of its ends, possibly a read error. The rearrangement uses TRBV19 and TRBJ1-1; tentatively, D is TRBD1 (6 bases). The germline V gene has CDR1 LNHDA and CDR2 SQIVND (reference sequence). This CDR3 region has 12 residues. The CDR3 sequence is CASNRRDTEAFF. The CDR3 nucleotides read TGTGCCAGTAATCGGCGGGACACTGAGGCTTTCTTT.

The chain has TRBV18 and TRBJ1-1; possible D gene TRBD1, 5 bases. Trimming shortened V by 6 bases and J by 5 bases, and 19 bases separated the two germline ends. CDR1 is KGHSH, CDR2 LQKENI, per germline. This CDR3 is 15 amino acids long. CDR3 in amino acids: CASSPNRQGTTEAFF. Here the CDR3 DNA reads TGTGCCAGCTCCCCCAACCGCCAGGGAACAACTGAAGCTTTCTTT.

This clonotype was recorded a few times. V is TRBV27 and J is TRBJ1-2; D is unresolved. The length of the CDR3 is 15 residues. The germline CDR1 and CDR2 sequences are MNHEY and SMNVEV (reference sequence). V gave up 0 bases and J gave up 4 bases, with 12 bases separating them. In DNA, the CDR3 is TGTGCCAGCAGTTTATCGGCAGGCGGTAGCTATGGCTACACCTTC. This codes for CASSLSAGGSYGYTF.

This clonotype was detected a few times. The genes are TRBV20-1 and TRBJ1-5; D possibly corresponds to TRBD1 (5 bases). This CDR3 spans 15 amino acids. Trimming pared 1 base from V and 2 bases from J, leaving 12 bases between. CDR1 is DFQATT, CDR2 SNEGSKA, per germline (reference sequence). The CDR3 nucleotides are TGCAGTGCTAGAGTGGGACCTGGGGGCAATCAGCCCCAGCATTTT. Translating gives CSARVGPGGNQPQHF.

This clonotype occurred a few times. The chain joins TRBV20-1 to TRBJ2-3; 7 bases are a match to TRBD2. V was clipped by 1 base and J by 2 bases; unmatched bases: 6. The germline gives CDR1 DFQATT, CDR2 SNEGSKA (reference sequence). This CDR3 region has 15 residues. The CDR3 coding sequence is TGCAGTGCTAGAGGGGGGGGGGTACCCACAGATACGCAGTATTTT. Protein: CSARGGGVPTDTQYF.

The rearrangement uses TRBV3-1 and TRBJ2-3, with 9 nucleotides matching TRBD2. The CDR3 covers 17 residues. Germline V gives CDR1 LGHDT, CDR2 YNNKEL (reference sequence). Trimming at V came to 0 bases and at J to 2 bases, leaving 6 bases not matched to a gene. The CDR3 loop is CASSQDKAGGTTDTQYF. CDR3 bases: TGTGCCAGCAGCCAAGATAAGGCGGGGGGGACCACAGATACGCAGTATTTT.

The chain joins TRBV2 to TRBJ1-1; D is undetermined. The germline V gene has CDR1 SNHLY and CDR2 FYNNEI. CDR3 length: 15 amino acids. The ends were cut back, 1 base at V and 11 bases at J, with 20 bases in the middle. Here the CDR3 reads CASSEVKVPGGSAFF. The CDR3, as DNA: TGTGCCAGCAGTGAAGTCAAGGTTCCCGGAGGTAGTGCTTTCTTT.

The J gene is TRBJ1-2, the V gene TRBV12-3 or TRBV12-4; no definite D call. Trimming cost V 5 bases and J 6 bases, with 16 bases left between them. This CDR3 region has 14 residues. The CDR3 DNA is TGTGCCAGCAGTGTAGAGGCCAGGTTGGATGGCTACACCTTC. Translated, it gives CASSVEARLDGYTF.

This clonotype has a handful of counts. The gene calls are TRBV6-5 and TRBJ1-2; 9 bases are shared with TRBD1. Germline CDR1 reads MNHEY; CDR2 reads SVGAGI. V lost 1 base, J lost 6 bases, and 15 bases stayed unmatched. The CDR3 has 18 residues. The CDR3 loop is CASSYYPGQGFRSDGYTF. The CDR3 bases are TGTGCCAGCAGTTACTACCCGGGACAGGGATTTCGATCGGATGGCTACACCTTC.

The chain carries TRBV20-1 and TRBJ2-3, with D tentatively TRBD1 or TRBD2 (7 bases each). CDR3 length equals 19 residues. CDR1 is DFQATT, CDR2 SNEGSKA, per germline (reference sequence). V was pared by 1 base and J by 2 bases, with 25 bases between. Here the CDR3 DNA reads TGCAGTGCTAGAGGATGGTCCCCCAGGGGGGGGGATCTCACAGATACGCAGTATTTT. Its translation: CSARGWSPRGGDLTDTQYF.

The genes are TRBV20-1 and TRBJ1-3; possible D gene TRBD1, 6 bases. CDR1 and CDR2 from the germline V gene are DFQATT and SNEGSKA (reference sequence). V was clipped by 6 bases and J by 3 bases, with 15 bases between them. The CDR3 covers 14 residues. The CDR3 bases are TGCAGTGCCACACAGGGTTCTGGTGGAAACACCATATATTTT. Translating gives CSATQGSGGNTIYF.

The chain has TRBV7-9 and TRBJ2-1, with 7 bases matching TRBD1. The trim removed 5 bases at V and 4 bases at J, leaving 8 bases unmatched. Per the germline V gene, CDR1 is SEHNR and CDR2 is FQNEAQ (reference sequence). This CDR3 spans 15 amino acids. Written as DNA, the CDR3 is TGTGCCAGCAGCACGGCCGGGACAGCTTACAATGAGCAGTTCTTC. Translating it yields CASSTAGTAYNEQFF.

The chain couples TRBV3-1 to TRBJ2-7; TRBD1 is a possible D gene (5 bases). Germline V gene data show CDR1 as LGHDT and CDR2 as YNNKEL (reference sequence). The V end was cut by 1 base, the J end by 7 bases, with 11 bases between. This CDR3 spans 13 amino acids. The CDR3 region is CASSQVASGEQYF. The CDR3 DNA reads TGTGCCAGCAGCCAAGTGGCCTCAGGGGAGCAGTACTTC.

The gene calls are TRBV29-1 and TRBJ2-1; D possibly matches TRBD1 or TRBD2 (6 bases each). Germline V gene sequence: CDR1 SQVTM, CDR2 ANQGSEA. V dropped 3 bases and J dropped 6 bases, with 12 bases sitting between them. The length of the CDR3 is 13 residues. CDR3 loop: CSVDRGALNEQFF. The CDR3 DNA reads as TGCAGCGTTGATAGGGGGGCTCTCAATGAGCAGTTCTTC.

The J gene is TRBJ2-2, the V gene TRBV2; TRBD1 aligns across 7 bases. The trim removed 3 bases at V and 6 bases at J, leaving 4 bases unmatched. The CDR3 is made up of 14 amino acids. In germline, CDR1 is SNHLY, CDR2 FYNNEI. The DNA of the CDR3 is TGTGCCAGCAGTGACGGGACAGTGGCCGGGGAGCTGTTTTTT. It specifies CASSDGTVAGELFF.

This clonotype was seen many times. V and J are TRBV20-1 and TRBJ1-4, with TRBD1 matching over 8 bases. V lost 7 bases, J lost 5 bases, and 6 bases stayed unmatched. The CDR3 spans 13 residues. Per the germline V gene, CDR1 is DFQATT and CDR2 is SNEGSKA (reference sequence). The DNA of the CDR3 is TGCAGTGGCCGGGCAGGGGGCAATGAAAAACTGTTTTTT. The encoded protein is CSGRAGGNEKLFF.